A selection of T cell receptor beta chains follows, all from one sample in a study of a mutant IDH1 vaccine in newly diagnosed glioma. TCRdb's copy holds only in-frame clones and misses some; the assay was immunoSEQ multiplex PCR. The sample consists of tens of thousands of clones, 70% to 90% of them appearing once. No cognate antigen is known for these TCRs. This specimen was PBMCs, taken from a glioma patient whose treatment included an IDH1 peptide vaccine. These receptor sequences come from a man aged 30 to 45 with glioma. CDR3s leave out the opening cysteine and the closing phenylalanine or tryptophan. Clone size is stated in some rows and not others, as once, few, many or a class when expanded.

j_call clone_size v_call cdr3_aa
TRBJ2-1 - TRBV28 ASSLYQGNEQF
TRBJ1-4 - TRBV19 ASSTRGGLLF
TRBJ1-2 once TRBV5-8 ASSRGTVNYGYT
TRBJ1-2 - TRBV5-1 ASSPRQGSNYGYT
TRBJ2-1 - TRBV2 ASSETGAGDWVNEQF
TRBJ2-7 few TRBV21-1 ASSTRTAPEQY
TRBJ1-2 - TRBV25-1 ASSVGQAGYT
TRBJ2-5 once TRBV2 ASRAGTGWETQY
TRBJ2-1 - TRBV19 ASSIPGLAGGHEQF
TRBJ2-2 once TRBV11-2 ASSLWQGSTGELF
TRBJ2-7 - TRBV7-2 ASSLSVGGGEDEQY
TRBJ2-1 - TRBV2 ASSEAAVLNEQF
TRBJ2-1 - TRBV10-3 AISESRAGNEQF
TRBJ2-3 - TRBV19 ASKGGGHPSTDTQY
TRBJ2-3 - TRBV10-3 AISERRAEAQY
TRBJ2-2 - TRBV5-4 ASSDRQLSNTGELF